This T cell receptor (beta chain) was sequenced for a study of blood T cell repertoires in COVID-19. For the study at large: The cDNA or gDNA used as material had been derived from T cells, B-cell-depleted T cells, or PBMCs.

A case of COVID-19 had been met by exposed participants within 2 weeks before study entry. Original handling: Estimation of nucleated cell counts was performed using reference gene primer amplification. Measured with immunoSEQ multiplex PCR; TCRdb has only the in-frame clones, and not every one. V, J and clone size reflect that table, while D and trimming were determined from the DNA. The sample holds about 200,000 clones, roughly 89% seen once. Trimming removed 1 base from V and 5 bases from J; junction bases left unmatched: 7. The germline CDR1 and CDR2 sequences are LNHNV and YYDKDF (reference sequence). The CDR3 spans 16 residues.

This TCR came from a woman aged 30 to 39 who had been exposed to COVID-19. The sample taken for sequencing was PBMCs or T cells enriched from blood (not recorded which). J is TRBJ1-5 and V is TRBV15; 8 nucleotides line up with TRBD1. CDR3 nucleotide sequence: TGTGCCACCAGCAGAGCCCCGGGACAGGTCTATCAGCCCCAGCATTTT. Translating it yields CATSRAPGQVYQPQHF.